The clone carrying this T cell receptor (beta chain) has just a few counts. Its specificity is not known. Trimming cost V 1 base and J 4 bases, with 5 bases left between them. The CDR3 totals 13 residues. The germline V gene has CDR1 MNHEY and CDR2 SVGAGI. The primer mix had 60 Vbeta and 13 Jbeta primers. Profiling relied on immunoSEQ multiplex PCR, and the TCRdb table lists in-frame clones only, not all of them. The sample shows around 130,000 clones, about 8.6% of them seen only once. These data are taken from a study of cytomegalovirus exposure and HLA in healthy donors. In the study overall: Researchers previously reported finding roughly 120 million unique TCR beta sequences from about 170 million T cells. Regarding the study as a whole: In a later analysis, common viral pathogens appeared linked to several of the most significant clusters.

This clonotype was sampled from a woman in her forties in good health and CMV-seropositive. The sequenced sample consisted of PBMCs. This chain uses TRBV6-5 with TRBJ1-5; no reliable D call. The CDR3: CASSYFPNQPQHF. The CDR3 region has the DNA TGTGCCAGCAGTTACTTCCCTAATCAGCCCCAGCATTTT.